A single sample is the source of the 23 T cell receptor beta chains below, sequenced in a study of cytomegalovirus exposure and HLA in healthy donors (dated 2017 in TCRdb). Library construction relied on the immunoSEQ multiplex PCR assay. The multiplex PCR relied on a mix of 60 forward primers for TCR Vbeta segments and 13 reverse primers for TCR Jbeta segments. This immuneACCESS table, as held by TCRdb, lists in-frame sequences with V and J called but not all clones. Of the missing ones, under half trace to an unresolved V gene in checked studies; the others have no known cause. For this sample there are about 140,000 clones; approximately 83% appear just once. Roughly 4.5% of the sample goes to the ten largest clones. The sequencing sample was made of PBMCs. The receptors shown here come from a man in his forties in good health and CMV-seropositive.

The chain has TRBV11-2 and TRBJ2-1; tentative D call: TRBD2 (6 bases). V was pared by 1 base and J by 3 bases, with 13 bases between. Germline V CDR1 and CDR2: SGHAT, FQNNGV. The CDR3 is 16 amino acids. In nucleotides, the CDR3 is TGTGCCAGCAGCTTAGTGGCGGGGATTATCTACAATGAGCAGTTCTTC. It is translated as CASSLVAGIIYNEQFF.

The rearrangement links TRBV7-2 to TRBJ2-5; 10 bases align to TRBD2. CDR1 SGHTA and CDR2 FQGNSA come from the germline V gene. V lost 2 bases, J lost 1 base, and 1 base stayed unmatched. The CDR3 runs 15 residues. The CDR3 sequence: CASSLSGGAQETQYF. For the CDR3, the DNA is TGTGCCAGCAGCTTAAGCGGGGGGGCCCAAGAGACCCAGTACTTC.

The rearrangement links TRBV30 to TRBJ1-1; no reliable D call. Looked up from germline, CDR1 is GTSNPN and CDR2 is SVGIG (reference sequence). CDR3 length: 13 residues. V lost 1 base and J lost 1, with 7 bases in between. CDR3 in amino acids: CAWSGVANTEAFF. The CDR3 DNA is TGTGCCTGGAGTGGAGTCGCGAACACTGAAGCTTTCTTT.

V is TRBV4-3 and J is TRBJ2-3; D not certain. Looked up from germline, CDR1 is LGHNA and CDR2 is YSLEER. This CDR3 contains 14 residues. Trimming took 0 bases from V and 6 from J, leaving 10 bases between them. CDR3 in DNA: TGCGCCAGCAGCCAAGATCCGAGTTTGGATACGCAGTATTTT. It encodes CASSQDPSLDTQYF.

In DNA form, the CDR3 reads TGCGCCAGCAGTGAGTCCGGGAGAGAGACCCAGTACTTC. It specifies CASSESGRETQYF. The chain employs TRBV10-2 and TRBJ2-5; TRBD2 is a possible D gene (6 bases). Between the trimmed V and J ends, which lost 0 bases and 4 bases, there was a span of 6 bases. Looked up from germline, CDR1 is WSHSY and CDR2 is SAAADI. There are 13 residues in the CDR3.

The genes are TRBV27 and TRBJ2-1; D perhaps matches TRBD1 (6 bases). The V end lost 7 bases, the J end lost 6 bases, and 13 bases lay between the germline ends. The CDR3 covers 13 residues. Germline V gives CDR1 MNHEY, CDR2 SMNVEV (reference sequence). The CDR3 region is CASTTKGGNEQFF. The CDR3 nucleotides are TGTGCCAGCACCACAAAAGGGGGCAATGAGCAGTTCTTC.

The chain couples TRBV7-9 to TRBJ1-2, with a tentative D call TRBD1 (6 bases). Germline V CDR1 and CDR2: SEHNR, FQNEAQ (reference sequence). V was shortened by 5 bases and J by 4 bases, with 11 bases between the two germline ends. The CDR3 consists of 13 residues. The CDR3 reads CASSRRGSYGYTF. The DNA for the CDR3 is TGTGCCAGCAGCCGCAGGGGCAGCTATGGCTACACCTTC.

This clone was detected a few times. V usage is TRBV9 and J usage is TRBJ2-5; possibly TRBD1 for D (6 bases). The CDR3 runs to 14 residues. V dropped 0 bases and J dropped 4 bases, with 10 bases sitting between them. The germline V gene has CDR1 SGDLS and CDR2 YYNGEE. This CDR3 reads CASSVAGQPETQYF. The CDR3 DNA is TGTGCCAGCAGCGTAGCAGGACAGCCAGAGACCCAGTACTTC.

The rearrangement links TRBV11-3 to TRBJ2-5; the D is unclear. Trimming took off 3 bases at V and 4 bases at J, with 15 bases between the two ends. The germline CDR1 and CDR2 sequences are SGHNT and YENEEA. CDR3 length equals 15 residues. CDR3 region: CASSFFGNSGETQYF. CDR3 nucleotides: TGTGCCAGCAGCTTCTTCGGAAACTCGGGAGAGACCCAGTACTTC.

This clone was observed a handful of times. One junction end does not reproduce the germline sequence, and a read error may be involved. CDR3 sequence: CASSQQGPGELFF. CDR3 DNA sequence: TGTGCTAGCAGCCAACAGGGCCCCGGGGAGCTGTTTTTT. The chain employs TRBV7-7 and TRBJ2-2; maybe TRBD1 (6 bases). This CDR3 is 13 amino acids long. The germline CDR1 and CDR2 sequences are SSHAT and FNYEAQ (reference sequence).

This chain uses TRBV5-1 with TRBJ2-3; 7 bases map to TRBD2. Germline V gene lookup returns CDR1 SGHRS and CDR2 YFSETQ. The CDR3 contains 16 residues. The V segment lost 0 bases and the J segment 2 bases; nucleotides outside the gene matches: 6. The CDR3: CASSLVGLAATDTQYF. The CDR3 coding sequence is TGCGCCAGCAGCTTGGTGGGTCTAGCGGCCACAGATACGCAGTATTTT. The variable domain in full, completed from reference TRBV5-1 and TRBJ2-3, reads KAGVTQTPRYLIKTRGQQVTLSCSPISGHRSVSWYQQTPGQGLQFLFEYFSETQRNKGNFPGRFSGRQFSNSRSEMNVSTLELGDSALYLCASSLVGLAATDTQYFGPGTRLTVL.

V and J are TRBV5-6 and TRBJ1-5, with D tentatively TRBD1 (5 bases). CDR1 is SGHDT and CDR2 is YYEEEE in the germline V gene. This CDR3 comprises 14 residues. V shed 0 bases and J shed 7 bases, with 11 bases lying between them. CDR3 in amino acids: CASSLAAGTQPQHF. DNA of the CDR3: TGTGCCAGCAGCTTGGCCGCGGGGACCCAGCCCCAGCATTTT.

This clone was found once. This chain uses TRBV10-3 with TRBJ2-1; tentatively, D is TRBD2 (5 bases). Germline V lookup: CDR1 ENHRY, CDR2 SYGVKD. The ends were cut back, 11 bases at V and 5 bases at J, with 7 bases in the middle. This CDR3 has 10 residues. This chain's CDR3 is CASGDNEQFF. The CDR3 DNA sequence: TGTGCCTCCGGGGACAATGAGCAGTTCTTC.

The rearrangement uses TRBV2 and TRBJ1-3; 7 bases fit TRBD1. Germline V gene sequence: CDR1 SNHLY, CDR2 FYNNEI. This CDR3 region has 14 residues. V shed 6 bases, J shed 3 bases, and the junction held 5 bases outside the gene matches. The CDR3 loop reads CASRRGGYGNTIYF. The CDR3 DNA is TGTGCCAGCAGGAGAGGGGGCTATGGAAACACCATATATTTT.

The chain recombines TRBV29-1 with TRBJ1-5, with a possible D match to TRBD1 (6 bases). Looked up from germline, CDR1 is SQVTM and CDR2 is ANQGSEA. V lost 5 bases, J lost 6 bases, and 17 bases lay in between. There are 14 residues in the CDR3. CDR3 amino acids: CSVITGGVSQPQHF. The CDR3 DNA reads as TGCAGCGTTATCACGGGGGGCGTGAGTCAGCCCCAGCATTTT. Together with reference TRBV29-1 and TRBJ1-5, the CDR3 gives the full variable domain: SAVISQKPSRDICQRGTSLTIQCQVDSQVTMMFWYRQQPGQSLTLIATANQGSEATYESGFVIDKFPISRPNLTFSTLTVSNMSPEDSSIYLCSVITGGVSQPQHFGDGTRLSIL.

The chain employs TRBV5-4 and TRBJ1-1; D is unclear. Trimming took 0 bases from V and 4 from J, leaving 10 bases between them. Germline loops: CDR1 SGHNT, CDR2 YYREEE (reference sequence). The CDR3 is 14 residues long. The CDR3, as DNA: TGTGCCAGCAGCTTGGACCAAGGGAGCACTGAAGCTTTCTTT. Translation: CASSLDQGSTEAFF.

Turning to this clone: The junction does not match germline at one end; this may be a read error. This sequence joins TRBV7-9 and TRBJ2-2, with a possible D match to TRBD2 (7 bases). There are 19 residues in the CDR3. Germline values: CDR1 SEHNR, CDR2 FQNEAQ (reference sequence). This CDR3 is CSSSLVLYRGAPNTGELFF. The CDR3 DNA reads as TGTTCCAGCAGCTTAGTCCTCTACCGGGGGGCCCCGAACACCGGGGAGCTGTTTTTT.

In its sample, this clone was seen a few times. This chain uses TRBV19 with TRBJ1-5; D is uncertain. V was clipped by 3 bases and J by 8 bases, with 17 bases between them. Germline lookup yields CDR1 LNHDA and CDR2 SQIVND (reference sequence). This CDR3 region has 15 residues. In DNA form, the CDR3 reads TGTGCCAGTAGTATGAGGGCAGGTCCCTTTGAGCCCCAGCATTTT. The encoded protein is CASSMRAGPFEPQHF.

This clone has a single count. The chain links TRBV18 to TRBJ1-3; possibly TRBD1 for D (5 bases). The CDR3 loop spans 15 amino acids. Trimming took off 3 bases at V and 4 bases at J, with 13 bases between the two ends. Per the germline V gene, CDR1 is KGHSH and CDR2 is LQKENI. CDR3 in amino acids: CASSPPRAEGNTIYF. CDR3 coding DNA: TGTGCCAGCTCACCCCCCAGGGCGGAAGGAAACACCATATATTTT.

This sequence joins TRBV7-9 and TRBJ1-2; maybe TRBD1 (5 bases). The CDR3 totals 15 residues. The V and J ends lost 5 bases and 5 bases respectively, with 18 bases between them. Per the germline V gene, CDR1 is SEHNR and CDR2 is FQNEAQ (reference sequence). DNA of the CDR3: TGTGCCAGCAGCAGTATCGGAGTGGACAATTATGGCTACACCTTC. Translated, it gives CASSSIGVDNYGYTF. The entire variable domain, with the rest obtained from reference TRBV7-9 and TRBJ1-2, is as follows: DTGVSQNPRHKITKRGQNVTFRCDPISEHNRLYWYRQTLGQGPEFLTYFQNEAQLEKSRLLSDRFSAERPKGSFSTLEIQRTEQGDSAMYLCASSSIGVDNYGYTFGSGTRLTVV.

V gene TRBV12-5 combines with J gene TRBJ1-5, with 11 bases fitting TRBD1. V gave up 3 bases and J gave up 7 bases; unmatched junction bases: 8. This CDR3 is built from 16 residues. Germline V gene lookup returns CDR1 LGHNT and CDR2 FRNRAP. CDR3 residues: CASGFSGQGARQPQHF. In DNA form, the CDR3 reads TGTGCTAGTGGTTTCAGTGGACAGGGGGCTCGCCAGCCCCAGCATTTT. Using reference TRBV12-5 and TRBJ1-5 for the parts outside the CDR3, the full variable domain is DARVTQTPRHKVTEMGQEVTMRCQPILGHNTVFWYRQTMMQGLELLAYFRNRAPLDDSGMPKDRFSAEMPDATLATLKIQPSEPRDSAVYFCASGFSGQGARQPQHFGDGTRLSIL.

This chain joins TRBV30 and TRBJ2-7, with D perhaps TRBD2 (6 bases). Trimming shortened V by 3 bases and J by 3 bases, and 9 bases separated the two germline ends. This CDR3 comprises 12 residues. CDR1 and CDR2 (germline): GTSNPN, SVGIG (reference sequence). The CDR3 is CAWSRRGYEQYF. The DNA of the CDR3 is TGTGCCTGGAGCAGGAGGGGCTACGAGCAGTACTTC.

This clone has a single count. The gene calls are TRBV5-1 and TRBJ2-4; no firm D call. The CDR3 consists of 14 residues. CDR1 and CDR2 (germline): SGHRS, YFSETQ. V lost 0 bases and J lost 0, with 4 bases in between. CDR3: CASSLEAAKNIQYF. The CDR3 bases are TGCGCCAGCAGCTTGGAAGCAGCCAAAAACATTCAGTACTTC.